This entry lists 10 T cell receptor beta chains sequenced from one sample in a study of beta chain features in type 1 diabetes. The isolated RNA, all of it, was reverse transcribed, so expressed TCRB transcripts were what got sequenced. Clones were sequenced by immunoSEQ multiplex PCR, and TCRdb holds only the in-frame ones, with some missing. This sample has under 800,000 clones, with roughly a sixth found just once. Sequencing was performed on naive CD4+ T cells from blood. The receptors shown here come from a man aged 18 to 29 in good health.

The V gene is TRBV19, the J gene TRBJ1-5, with D hard to call. The germline V gene encodes CDR1 LNHDA and CDR2 SQIVND (reference sequence). CDR3 length equals 12 residues. V gave up 5 bases and J gave up 9 bases, with 11 bases separating them. The CDR3 reads CASSEAVGPQHF. CDR3 DNA: TGTGCCAGTAGTGAGGCTGTGGGGCCCCAGCATTTT.

V usage is TRBV4-3 and J usage is TRBJ1-4, with D unresolved. Looked up from germline, CDR1 is LGHNA and CDR2 is YSLEER. The CDR3 has 15 amino acids. Trimming removed 8 bases at V and 3 bases at J, with 16 bases between. The CDR3 DNA reads as TGCGCCAGCCAAACCGGACGGGCCCCTAATGAAAAACTGTTTTTT. Its protein is CASQTGRAPNEKLFF.

The J gene is TRBJ1-3, the V gene TRBV30; 7 bases are shared with TRBD1. Germline CDR1 GTSNPN, CDR2 SVGIG (reference sequence). Germline trimming cut 5 bases from V and 3 bases from J; bases unmatched to any gene: 1. The CDR3 spans 12 residues. The CDR3 is CAWGQVGNTIYF. DNA of the CDR3: TGTGCCTGGGGACAGGTTGGAAACACCATATATTTT.

This clone was observed a handful of times. This rearrangement joins TRBV9 to TRBJ2-3, with D possibly matching TRBD2 (6 bases). This CDR3 region has 14 residues. Germline V gives CDR1 SGDLS, CDR2 YYNGEE. The ends were cut back, 0 bases at V and 3 bases at J, with 8 bases in the middle. The CDR3 region has the DNA TGTGCCAGCAGCGTAGGGGAGGCGACAGATACGCAGTATTTT. Translation: CASSVGEATDTQYF.

The J gene is TRBJ1-6, the V gene TRBV13; unclear D gene. V shed 2 bases and J shed 7 bases, with 12 bases lying between them. CDR3 size: 15 residues. CDR1 is PRHDT, CDR2 FYEKMQ, per germline (reference sequence). The CDR3 bases are TGTGCCAGCAGCTTAAGGAGATTAGGAAATTCACCCCTCCACTTT. It translates to CASSLRRLGNSPLHF.

CDR3 coding DNA: TGCGCCAGCAGCCCCGGGACTCTTAGCGTCTACGAGCAGTACTTC. This gives the protein CASSPGTLSVYEQYF. This chain joins TRBV5-1 and TRBJ2-7; perhaps TRBD2 as D (6 bases). The V end was cut by 4 bases, the J end by 3 bases, with 17 bases between. Germline V gene sequence: CDR1 SGHRS, CDR2 YFSETQ. The CDR3 totals 15 residues.

The genes are TRBV5-4 and TRBJ1-2; TRBD1 aligns across 9 bases. There are 15 residues in the CDR3. Germline loops: CDR1 SGHNT, CDR2 YYREEE (reference sequence). V trimming: 3 bases; J trimming: 6 bases; junction bases outside the gene matches: 9. The CDR3 loop is CASSSLLDRGDGYTF. The CDR3 DNA is TGTGCCAGCAGCTCCCTTCTGGACAGGGGCGATGGCTACACCTTC.

In DNA, the CDR3 is TGCAGCGTGAGCCCGGGACCGAGGGAGGCTGAAGCTTTCTTT. This encodes CSVSPGPREAEAFF. The V and J genes are TRBV29-1 and TRBJ1-1; D might be TRBD1 (5 bases). Trimming cost V 6 bases and J 6 bases, with 20 bases left between them. Germline-derived CDR1 and CDR2 are SQVTM and ANQGSEA. The CDR3 consists of 14 residues.

In this sample, this clone turned up a few times. The V gene is TRBV15, the J gene TRBJ2-7; D not certain. Trimming took 0 bases from V and 4 from J, leaving 7 bases between them. The CDR3 sequence is 13 residues long. The V gene's germline CDR1 is LNHNV and CDR2 YYDKDF (reference sequence). The CDR3 DNA sequence: TGTGCCACCAGCAGAGATCGGCAATACGAGCAGTACTTC. Amino acid sequence: CATSRDRQYEQYF.

The chain recombines TRBV7-9 with TRBJ1-5; D is uncertain. V was pared by 1 base and J by 7 bases, with 8 bases between. This CDR3 has 13 residues. CDR1 is SEHNR and CDR2 is FQNEAQ in the germline V gene (reference sequence). The CDR3 sequence: CASSLGDTQPQHF. The CDR3, as DNA: TGTGCCAGCAGCTTAGGAGATACGCAGCCCCAGCATTTT.